This TCR beta chain was documented in a study of CD4 T cells in relation to SARS-CoV-2 and coronaviruses. The unexposed donors gave CD4+ T cells in 2011-2018, prior to COVID-19. The cells were cultured for 10 days before CD4+ T cells were isolated. Cells permitting, SARS-CoV-2 S/N and four cold-coronavirus spikes were tested on unexposed-donor CD4+ T cells. Points on this clone: Its antigen is currently unknown.

Notes on the study in general: Crossreactive clones expanded significantly less to SARS-CoV-2 than monoreactive clones.

The table came from immunoSEQ multiplex PCR; TCRdb's copy has only in-frame clones and leaves some out. This sample has some 20,000 clones, with 65% to 80% found just once. This receptor was obtained from a human donor in good health. Source material: CD4+ T cells from PBMCs, cultured in vitro.

The DNA of the CDR3 is TGTGCCAGCAGCCTCTCGGGACAGGGCCCCTCACCCCTCCACTTT. Its protein product is CASSLSGQGPSPLHF. The V and J genes are TRBV7-9 and TRBJ1-6; the match to TRBD1 covers 9 bases. The ends lost 5 bases at V and 10 bases at J; junction bases unmatched: 9. The V gene's germline CDR1 is SEHNR and CDR2 FQNEAQ (reference sequence). The CDR3 is 15 amino acids.